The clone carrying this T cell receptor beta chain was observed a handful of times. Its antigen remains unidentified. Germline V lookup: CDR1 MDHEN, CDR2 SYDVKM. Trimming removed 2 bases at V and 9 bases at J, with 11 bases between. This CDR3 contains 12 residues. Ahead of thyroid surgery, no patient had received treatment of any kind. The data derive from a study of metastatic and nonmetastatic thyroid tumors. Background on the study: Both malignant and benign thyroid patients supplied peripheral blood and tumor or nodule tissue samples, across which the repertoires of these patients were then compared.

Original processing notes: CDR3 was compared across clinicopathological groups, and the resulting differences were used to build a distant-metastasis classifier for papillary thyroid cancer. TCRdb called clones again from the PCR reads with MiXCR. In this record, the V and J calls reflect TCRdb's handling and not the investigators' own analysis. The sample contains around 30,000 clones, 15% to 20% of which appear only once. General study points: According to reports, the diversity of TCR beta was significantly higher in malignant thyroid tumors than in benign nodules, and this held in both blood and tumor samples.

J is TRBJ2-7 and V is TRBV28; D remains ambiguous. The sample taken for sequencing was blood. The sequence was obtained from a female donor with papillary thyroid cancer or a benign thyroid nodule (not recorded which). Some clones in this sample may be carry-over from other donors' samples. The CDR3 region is CASSLDRGGQYF. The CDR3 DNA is TGTGCCAGCAGTTTAGACCGTGGCGGGCAGTACTTC.